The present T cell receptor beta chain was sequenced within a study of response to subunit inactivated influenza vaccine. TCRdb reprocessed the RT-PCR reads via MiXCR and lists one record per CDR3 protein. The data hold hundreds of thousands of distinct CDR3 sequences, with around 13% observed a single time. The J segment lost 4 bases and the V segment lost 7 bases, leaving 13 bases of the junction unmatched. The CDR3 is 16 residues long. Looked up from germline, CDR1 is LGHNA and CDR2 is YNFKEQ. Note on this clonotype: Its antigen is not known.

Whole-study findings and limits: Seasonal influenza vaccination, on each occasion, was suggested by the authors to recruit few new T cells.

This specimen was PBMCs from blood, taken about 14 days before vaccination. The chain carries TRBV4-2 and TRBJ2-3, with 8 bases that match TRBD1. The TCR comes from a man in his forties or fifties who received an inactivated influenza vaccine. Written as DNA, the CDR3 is TGTGCCAGCATTCAAACGCGACAGGGGATTGCAGATACGCAGTATTTT. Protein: CASIQTRQGIADTQYF.